The present T cell receptor (beta chain) was sequenced within a study of T cells in Graves' hyperthyroidism and ophthalmopathy. Across the whole study: Peripheral blood draws took place at initial diagnosis, ahead of any treatment.

It was RNA transcripts that yielded the amplified TCR beta CDR3 regions. First-round RT-PCR with HTBI primers amplified the TCR CDR3 region. TCRdb itself ran the multiplex PCR reads through MiXCR, one entry per CDR3 protein. The sample includes around 480,000 distinct CDR3 sequences, roughly 14% of them seen just once. CDR1 is SGHTA, CDR2 FQGTGA, per germline. Trimming pared 5 bases from V and 1 base from J, leaving 14 bases between. The CDR3 totals 15 residues. The sequence derives from a woman in her late teens or twenties with Graves' hyperthyroidism. The sample taken for sequencing was blood. This chain joins TRBV7-3 and TRBJ1-1, with a possible D match to TRBD1 (5 bases). The CDR3 loop is CASSPISTANTEAFF. DNA of the CDR3: TGTGCCAGCAGCCCAATCTCGACAGCGAACACTGAAGCTTTCTTT.